This entry describes one TCR beta chain. V lost 2 bases and J 0 bases, leaving 17 bases between the germline ends. The germline V gene encodes CDR1 PRHDT and CDR2 FYEKMQ (reference sequence). The CDR3 extends over 17 amino acids. As originally analysed: Using reference gene primer amplification, nucleated cell counts were estimated. The assay was immunoSEQ multiplex PCR, and TCRdb's table has in-frame clones only and misses some. The V and J calls and the clone size are those of that table, but D and trimming were determined from the DNA. Of about 140,000 clones in the sample, roughly 86% were seen once. The record originates from a study of blood T cell repertoires in COVID-19.

V is TRBV13 and J is TRBJ2-7; maybe TRBD1 (5 bases). Sequenced material: peripheral blood. This TCR was sampled from a human donor in a cohort sampled during active COVID-19. The CDR3 DNA sequence: TGTGCCAGCAGCTTATACCGCAGGGCCGACCCCTCCTACGAGCAGTACTTC. Translated, it gives CASSLYRRADPSYEQYF.